One and the same sample provided the 9 T cell receptor beta chains below, sequenced in a study of shared clonotypes between healthy human individuals. Terminally differentiated effector memory CD45RA+ cells were left out of the naive CD8 fraction, which was CD45RO-negative and positively selected for CCR7. Sequenced by immunoSEQ multiplex PCR; TCRdb stores in-frame clones only, minus some. Here the sample spans more than 2 million clones, less than 95% being singletons. Specimen: naive CD8+ T cells sorted from blood. Receptor source: a man younger than 35 in good health.

CDR3 in amino acids: CASSLTGSRGYTF. The CDR3 DNA sequence: TGTGCCAGCAGTTTAACAGGGTCGCGTGGCTACACCTTC. V usage is TRBV27 and J usage is TRBJ1-2, with D possibly matching TRBD1 (6 bases). V lost 2 bases, J lost 7 bases, and 11 bases lay in between. CDR1 MNHEY and CDR2 SMNVEV come from the germline V gene (reference sequence). The CDR3 length is 13 residues.

The genes are TRBV4-3 and TRBJ1-1; no clear D gene. CDR3 size: 17 residues. Germline assignment: CDR1 LGHNA and CDR2 YSLEER. V was cut by 0 bases and J by 1 base, with 15 bases left in between. The CDR3 nucleotides read TGCGCCAGCAGCCAAGACTTGGGCAGTATTTCGAACACTGAAGCTTTCTTT. The encoded protein is CASSQDLGSISNTEAFF.

A word on this clone: Distinct nucleotide sequences in the sample also encode this CDR3. The chain has TRBV19 and TRBJ2-7; D uncertain. Germline-derived CDR1 and CDR2 are LNHDA and SQIVND (reference sequence). Trimming pared 5 bases from V and 0 bases from J, leaving 8 bases between. The CDR3 loop spans 13 amino acids. The DNA for the CDR3 is TGTGCCAGTAGTCCCGGGTTCTCCTACGAGCAGTACTTC. Its translation: CASSPGFSYEQYF.

The rearrangement joins TRBV13 to TRBJ2-2; 12 bases map to TRBD2. This CDR3 spans 17 amino acids. CDR1 is PRHDT, CDR2 FYEKMQ, per germline (reference sequence). The V and J ends lost 5 bases and 0 bases, in that order; junction bases with no gene match: 4. The CDR3 loop reads CASSATSGGTNTGELFF. The CDR3 DNA sequence: TGTGCCAGCAGCGCGACTAGCGGGGGAACGAACACCGGGGAGCTGTTTTTT.

The V and J genes are TRBV6-5 and TRBJ2-1, with D possibly matching TRBD2 (6 bases). The CDR3 sequence is 15 residues long. Trimming left V 1 base short and J 10 bases short, with 17 bases between. Germline V gene sequence: CDR1 MNHEY, CDR2 SVGAGI. The CDR3 loop is CASSYLAESVLEQFF. For the CDR3, the DNA is TGTGCCAGCAGTTACTTAGCGGAGAGCGTTTTGGAGCAGTTCTTC.

This chain's CDR3 is CASSSPPGQETYEQYF. The CDR3 DNA reads as TGTGCCAGCAGCTCCCCTCCGGGACAGGAGACCTACGAGCAGTACTTC. The J gene is TRBJ2-7, the V gene TRBV11-2, with 8 bases fitting TRBD1. V shed 4 bases and J 2 bases; nucleotides not matched to a gene: 10. CDR3 length: 16 amino acids. CDR1 is SGHAT, CDR2 FQNNGV, per germline.

The chain couples TRBV7-2 to TRBJ2-4; 10 bases agree with TRBD1. Germline lookup yields CDR1 SGHTA and CDR2 FQGNSA. After removal of 4 bases from V and 0 bases from J, the junction contained 3 bases not matched to a gene. The CDR3 length is 16 residues. CDR3 amino acids: CASSWDRGLAKNIQYF. The CDR3 DNA sequence: TGTGCCAGCAGCTGGGACAGGGGTCTAGCCAAAAACATTCAGTACTTC.

The chain links TRBV2 to TRBJ2-7, with 7 positions matching TRBD1. The J segment lost 7 bases and the V segment lost 7 bases, leaving 10 bases of the junction unmatched. Per the germline V gene, CDR1 is SNHLY and CDR2 is FYNNEI. CDR3 length equals 13 residues. The CDR3 sequence is CASNGQEGWEQYF. DNA for the CDR3: TGTGCCAGCAACGGACAGGAAGGGTGGGAGCAGTACTTC.

The genes are TRBV5-6 and TRBJ1-2; 11 bases fit TRBD1. The junction had 3 bases not matched to a gene; V was cut back by 2 bases and J by 3 bases. Germline V gives CDR1 SGHDT, CDR2 YYEEEE. The CDR3 loop spans 15 amino acids. The CDR3 DNA reads TGTGCCAGCAGCTTAACGGGACAGGGGGACTATGGCTACACCTTC. This sequence encodes CASSLTGQGDYGYTF.